A single sample is the source of the 6 T cell receptor beta chains below, sequenced in a study of T cell responses to AZD1222 COVID-19 vaccine. The method was immunoSEQ multiplex PCR; TCRdb's version includes in-frame clones alone and lacks a portion of them. The data show tens of thousands of clones, approximately 80% seen once. Sequenced here: peripheral blood, sampled 28 days after the second AZD1222 dose. The receptors stem from an adult who received the AZD1222 COVID-19 vaccine.

The V gene is TRBV5-8, the J gene TRBJ1-2, with D maybe TRBD1 (5 bases). V lost 3 bases and J lost 3, with 15 bases in between. The germline gives CDR1 SGHTS, CDR2 YDEGEE. This CDR3 comprises 15 residues. In DNA form, the CDR3 reads TGTGCCAGCAGCTCTCAGGGAGGTGTTTACTATGGCTACACCTTC. It specifies CASSSQGGVYYGYTF.

The genes are TRBV11-1 and TRBJ2-5, with a weak D call TRBD1 (6 bases). The CDR3 extends over 13 amino acids. V dropped 5 bases and J dropped 3 bases, with 10 bases sitting between them. CDR1 is SGHAT and CDR2 is FQDESV in the germline V gene (reference sequence). The CDR3 sequence: CASSVDREETQYF. CDR3 DNA: TGTGCCAGCAGCGTGGACAGAGAAGAGACCCAGTACTTC.

J is TRBJ1-6 and V is TRBV7-8, with 7 nucleotides matching TRBD1. Germline V gives CDR1 SGHVS, CDR2 FQNEAQ. There are 16 residues in the CDR3. The V gene end was trimmed by 3 bases and the J gene end by 5 bases; junction bases not matched to a gene: 7. The CDR3 DNA reads TGTGCCAGCAGCTTCCCGACAGGGAAAAATAATTCACCCCTCCACTTT. Encoded protein: CASSFPTGKNNSPLHF.

This clone appeared a single time. The J gene is TRBJ1-2, the V gene TRBV18, with D maybe TRBD1 (5 bases). From germline, CDR1 is KGHSH and CDR2 LQKENI. V was pared by 2 bases and J by 5 bases, with 12 bases between. The CDR3 is made up of 14 amino acids. The CDR3 coding sequence is TGTGCCAGCTCACCAGCCGCAACAGGTTATGGCTACACCTTC. This sequence encodes CASSPAATGYGYTF.

This chain links TRBV19 with TRBJ1-5; no reliable D call. This CDR3 region has 16 residues. Trimming took 5 bases from V and 0 from J, leaving 14 bases between them. Germline assignment: CDR1 LNHDA and CDR2 SQIVND (reference sequence). CDR3 residues: CASSQANIDSNQPQHF. The CDR3 DNA reads as TGTGCCAGTAGTCAAGCCAACATAGATAGCAATCAGCCCCAGCATTTT.

The chain is built from TRBV5-6 and TRBJ1-2; D is undetermined. This CDR3 is built from 13 residues. Germline V CDR1 and CDR2: SGHDT, YYEEEE. Trimming took off 2 bases at V and 8 bases at J, with 13 bases between the two ends. The CDR3 DNA is TGTGCCAGCAGCTTACGTAATATAGAGGGCTACACCTTC. Protein: CASSLRNIEGYTF.